Listed below are T cell receptor beta chains from one sample, sequenced in a study of cytomegalovirus exposure and HLA in healthy donors. TCRdb keeps only in-frame clones here, not all; method: immunoSEQ multiplex PCR. The sample lists approximately 160,000 clones; around 63% were seen once. Input material: PBMCs. The receptor source for this set is a woman between 18 and 29 years old in good health and CMV-seropositive. Each CDR3 is given without its conserved first and last residue. Each record gives: J gene, D gene, V gene, CDR3 protein. A D gene is named only where the DNA matches it firmly.

TRBJ2-3 | - | TRBV9 | ASSPPRTVTDTQY
TRBJ1-4 | TRBD1 | TRBV7-9 | ASSLGTGLDEKLF
TRBJ2-3 | TRBD2 | TRBV10-2 | ASSEQGLAPDTQY
TRBJ1-1 | TRBD1 | TRBV27 | ASSLTGRNTEAF
TRBJ2-4 | TRBD1 | TRBV15 | ATSRRQGAMGDIQY
TRBJ2-6 | TRBD1 | TRBV6-5 | ASSYWGTGRPNVLT
TRBJ1-2 | - | TRBV9 | ASSVGGGNYGYT
TRBJ2-3 | TRBD2 | TRBV18 | ASSPALAGYMDTQY
TRBJ2-7 | TRBD2 | TRBV4-2 | ASSQDGEGYEQY
TRBJ2-7 | TRBD2 | TRBV5-6 | ASSIDTSGRNEQY
TRBJ2-3 | TRBD1 | TRBV5-1 | ASSSGQGSTDTQY
TRBJ2-1 | TRBD2 | TRBV27 | ASSRRSGRVNNEQF